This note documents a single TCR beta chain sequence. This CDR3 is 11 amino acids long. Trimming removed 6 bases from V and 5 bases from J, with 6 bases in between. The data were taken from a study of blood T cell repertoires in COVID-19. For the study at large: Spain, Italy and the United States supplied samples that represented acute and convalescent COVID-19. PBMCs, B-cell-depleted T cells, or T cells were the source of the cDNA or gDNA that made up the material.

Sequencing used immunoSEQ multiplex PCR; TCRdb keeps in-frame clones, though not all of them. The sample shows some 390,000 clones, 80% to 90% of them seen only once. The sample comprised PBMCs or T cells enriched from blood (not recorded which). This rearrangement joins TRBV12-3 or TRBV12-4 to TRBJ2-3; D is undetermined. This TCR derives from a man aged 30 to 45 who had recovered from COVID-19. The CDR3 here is CASSPGDTQYF. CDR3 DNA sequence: TGTGCCAGCAGCCCCGGAGATACGCAGTATTTT.